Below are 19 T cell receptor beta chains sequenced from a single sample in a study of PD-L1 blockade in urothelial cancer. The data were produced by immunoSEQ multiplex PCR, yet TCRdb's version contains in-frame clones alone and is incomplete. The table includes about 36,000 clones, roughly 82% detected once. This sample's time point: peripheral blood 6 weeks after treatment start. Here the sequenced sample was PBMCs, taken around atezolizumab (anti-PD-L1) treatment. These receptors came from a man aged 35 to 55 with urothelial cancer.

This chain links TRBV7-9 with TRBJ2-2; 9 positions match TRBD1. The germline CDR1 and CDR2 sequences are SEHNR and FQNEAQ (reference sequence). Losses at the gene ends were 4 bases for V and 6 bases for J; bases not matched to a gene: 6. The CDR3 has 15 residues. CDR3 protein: CASSYRQGGAGELFF. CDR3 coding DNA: TGTGCCAGCAGCTACCGACAGGGGGGGGCCGGGGAGCTGTTTTTT.

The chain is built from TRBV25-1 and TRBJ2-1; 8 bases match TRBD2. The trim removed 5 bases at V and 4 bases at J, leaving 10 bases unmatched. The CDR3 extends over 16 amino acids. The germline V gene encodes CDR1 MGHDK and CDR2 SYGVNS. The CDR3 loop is CASSSRASGGYNEQFF. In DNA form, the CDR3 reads TGTGCCAGCAGTTCCCGGGCGAGCGGGGGATACAATGAGCAGTTCTTC.

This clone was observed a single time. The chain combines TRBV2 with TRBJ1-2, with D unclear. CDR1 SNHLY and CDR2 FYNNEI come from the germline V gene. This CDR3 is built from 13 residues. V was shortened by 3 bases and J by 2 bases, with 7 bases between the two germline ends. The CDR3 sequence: CASSEERNYGYTF. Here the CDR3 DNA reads TGTGCCAGCAGTGAGGAGCGGAACTATGGCTACACCTTC.

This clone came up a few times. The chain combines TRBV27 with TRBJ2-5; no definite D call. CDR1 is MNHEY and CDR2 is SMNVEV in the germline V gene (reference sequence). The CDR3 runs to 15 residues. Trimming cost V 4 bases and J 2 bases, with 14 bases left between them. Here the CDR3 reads CASSSTWRLQETQYF. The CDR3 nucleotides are TGTGCCAGCAGTTCCACGTGGCGGTTACAAGAGACCCAGTACTTC.

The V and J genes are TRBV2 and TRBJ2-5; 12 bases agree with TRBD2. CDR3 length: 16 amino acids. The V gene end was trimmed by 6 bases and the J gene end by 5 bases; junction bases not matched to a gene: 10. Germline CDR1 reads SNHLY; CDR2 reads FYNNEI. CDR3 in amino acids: CASRGTSGSAGETQYF. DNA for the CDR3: TGTGCCAGCAGGGGGACTAGCGGGTCGGCGGGCGAGACCCAGTACTTC.

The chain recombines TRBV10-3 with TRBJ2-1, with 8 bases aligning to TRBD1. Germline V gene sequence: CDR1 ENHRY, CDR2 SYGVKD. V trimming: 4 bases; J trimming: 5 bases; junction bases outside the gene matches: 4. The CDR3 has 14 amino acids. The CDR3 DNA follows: TGTGCCATCAGTGTCTTGACAGGGGACAATGAGCAGTTCTTC. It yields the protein CAISVLTGDNEQFF.

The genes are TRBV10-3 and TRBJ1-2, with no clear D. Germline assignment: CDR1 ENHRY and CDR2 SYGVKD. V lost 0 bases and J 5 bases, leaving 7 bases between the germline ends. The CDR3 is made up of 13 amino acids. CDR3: CAISESPLYGYTF. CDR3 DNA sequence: TGTGCCATCAGTGAGTCCCCTCTATATGGCTACACCTTC.

Here the CDR3 reads CASGKPFDTQTQYF. For the CDR3, the DNA is TGTGCCAGTGGAAAACCTTTCGACACACAGACCCAGTACTTC. The rearrangement uses TRBV19 and TRBJ2-5; D not resolved. Trimming removed 8 bases at V and 6 bases at J, with 19 bases between. The length of the CDR3 is 14 residues. Germline V gene lookup returns CDR1 LNHDA and CDR2 SQIVND (reference sequence).

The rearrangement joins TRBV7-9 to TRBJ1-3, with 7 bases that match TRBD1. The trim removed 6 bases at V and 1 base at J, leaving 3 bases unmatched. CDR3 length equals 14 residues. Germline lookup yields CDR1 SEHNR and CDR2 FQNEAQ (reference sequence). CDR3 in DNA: TGTGCCAGCAGACAGGGGACATCTGGAAACACCATATATTTT. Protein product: CASRQGTSGNTIYF. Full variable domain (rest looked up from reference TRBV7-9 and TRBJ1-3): DTGVSQNPRHKITKRGQNVTFRCDPISEHNRLYWYRQTLGQGPEFLTYFQNEAQLEKSRLLSDRFSAERPKGSFSTLEIQRTEQGDSAMYLCASRQGTSGNTIYFGEGSWLTVV.

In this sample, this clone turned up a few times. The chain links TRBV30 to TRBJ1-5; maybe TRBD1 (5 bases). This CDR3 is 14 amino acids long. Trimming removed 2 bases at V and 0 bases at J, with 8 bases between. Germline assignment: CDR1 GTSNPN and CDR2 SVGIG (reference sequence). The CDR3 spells CAWSTGYSNQPQHF. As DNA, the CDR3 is TGTGCCTGGAGTACAGGTTATAGCAATCAGCCCCAGCATTTT. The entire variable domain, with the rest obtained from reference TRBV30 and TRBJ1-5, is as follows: SQTIHQWPATLVQPVGSPLSLECTVEGTSNPNLYWYRQAAGRGLQLLFYSVGIGQISSEVPQNLSASRPQDRQFILSSKKLLLSDSGFYLCAWSTGYSNQPQHFGDGTRLSIL.

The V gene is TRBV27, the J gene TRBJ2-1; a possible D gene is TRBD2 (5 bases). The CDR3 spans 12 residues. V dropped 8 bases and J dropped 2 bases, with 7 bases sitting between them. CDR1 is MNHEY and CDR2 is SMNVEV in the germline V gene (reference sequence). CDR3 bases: TGTGCCAGCTCCGGGACCTACAATGAGCAGTTCTTC. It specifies CASSGTYNEQFF.

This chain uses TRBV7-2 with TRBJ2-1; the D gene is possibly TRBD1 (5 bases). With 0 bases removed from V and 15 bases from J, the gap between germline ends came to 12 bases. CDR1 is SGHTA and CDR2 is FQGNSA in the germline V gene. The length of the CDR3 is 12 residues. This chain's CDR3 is CASSLAAAGWFF. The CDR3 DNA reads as TGTGCCAGCAGCTTAGCCGCGGCAGGGTGGTTCTTC.

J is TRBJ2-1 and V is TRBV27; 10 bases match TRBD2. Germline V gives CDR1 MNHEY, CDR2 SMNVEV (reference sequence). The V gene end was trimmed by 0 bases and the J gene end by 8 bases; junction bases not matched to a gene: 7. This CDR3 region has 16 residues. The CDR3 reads CASSLSVAGGWDEQFF. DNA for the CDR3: TGTGCCAGCAGTTTATCGGTAGCGGGAGGTTGGGATGAGCAGTTCTTC.

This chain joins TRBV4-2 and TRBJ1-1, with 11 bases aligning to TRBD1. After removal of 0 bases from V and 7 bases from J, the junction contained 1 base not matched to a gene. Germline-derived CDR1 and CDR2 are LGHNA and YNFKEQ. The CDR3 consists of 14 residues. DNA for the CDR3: TGTGCCAGCAGCCAAGAGGGACAGGGGGGTGAAGCTTTCTTT. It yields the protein CASSQEGQGGEAFF.

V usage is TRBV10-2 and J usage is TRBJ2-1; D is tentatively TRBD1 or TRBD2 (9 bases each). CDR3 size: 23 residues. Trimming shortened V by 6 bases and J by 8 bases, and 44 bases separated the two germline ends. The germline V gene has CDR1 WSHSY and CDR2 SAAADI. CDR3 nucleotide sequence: TGCGCCAGCAGGAGGGGACAGGGCGGTGCTGCGCGGGAGGGCCCGACTCTTTCCCATGAGCAGTTCTTC. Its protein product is CASRRGQGGAAREGPTLSHEQFF.

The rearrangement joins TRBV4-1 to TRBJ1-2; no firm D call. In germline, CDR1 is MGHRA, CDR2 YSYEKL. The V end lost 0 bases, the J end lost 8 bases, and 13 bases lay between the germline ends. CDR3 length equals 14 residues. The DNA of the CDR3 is TGCGCCAGCAGCCAAGAGGGGAACGGAGGAGGCTACACCTTC. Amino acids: CASSQEGNGGGYTF.

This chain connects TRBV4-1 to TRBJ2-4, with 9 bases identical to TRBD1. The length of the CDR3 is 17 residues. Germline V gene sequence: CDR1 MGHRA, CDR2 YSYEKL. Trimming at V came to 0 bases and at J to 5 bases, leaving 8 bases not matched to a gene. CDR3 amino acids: CASSQEAGTGIQNIQYF. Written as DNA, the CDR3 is TGCGCCAGCAGCCAAGAAGCTGGGACAGGGATCCAAAACATTCAGTACTTC.

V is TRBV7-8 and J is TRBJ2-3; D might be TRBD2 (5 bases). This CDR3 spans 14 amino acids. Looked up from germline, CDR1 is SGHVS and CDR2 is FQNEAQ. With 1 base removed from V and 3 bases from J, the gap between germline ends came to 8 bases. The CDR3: CASSLVARTDTQYF. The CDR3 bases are TGTGCCAGCAGCTTAGTAGCGCGTACAGATACGCAGTATTTT.

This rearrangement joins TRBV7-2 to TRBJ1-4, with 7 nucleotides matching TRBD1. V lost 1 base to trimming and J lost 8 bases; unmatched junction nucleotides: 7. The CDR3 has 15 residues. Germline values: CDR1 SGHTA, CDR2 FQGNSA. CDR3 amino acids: CASSLGSGGGEKLFF. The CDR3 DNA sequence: TGTGCCAGCAGCTTAGGTTCAGGGGGAGGCGAAAAACTGTTTTTT.